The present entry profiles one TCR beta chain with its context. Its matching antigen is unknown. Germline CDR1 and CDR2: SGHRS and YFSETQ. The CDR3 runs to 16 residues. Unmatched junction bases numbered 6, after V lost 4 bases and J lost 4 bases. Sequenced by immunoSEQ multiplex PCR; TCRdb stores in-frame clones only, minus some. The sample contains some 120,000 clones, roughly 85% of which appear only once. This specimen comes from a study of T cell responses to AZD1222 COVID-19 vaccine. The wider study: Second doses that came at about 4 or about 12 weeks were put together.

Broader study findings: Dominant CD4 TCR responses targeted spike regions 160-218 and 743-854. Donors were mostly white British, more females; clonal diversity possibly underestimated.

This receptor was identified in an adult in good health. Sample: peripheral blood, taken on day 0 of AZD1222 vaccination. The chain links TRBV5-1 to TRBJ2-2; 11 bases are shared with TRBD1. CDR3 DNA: TGCGCCAGCAGCGATCCGGGACAGGGGGTCACCGGGGAGCTGTTTTTT. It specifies CASSDPGQGVTGELFF.